A single sample gave rise to the 9 T cell receptor beta chains below, sequenced in a study of identical twins. Using its own MiXCR run on the 5' RACE reads, TCRdb lists one record per CDR3 protein. The data hold about 660,000 distinct CDR3 sequences, with roughly 8% observed a single time. These data also featured in a second study, about yellow fever vaccine responses in identical twins.

Sequenced input: PBMCs. The receptors here all came from a woman between 18 and 29 years old in good health.

There are many counts of this clonotype. The chain has TRBV4-3 and TRBJ2-1; 9 bases align to TRBD2. The CDR3 is made up of 17 amino acids. In germline, CDR1 is LGHNA, CDR2 YSLEER. Trimming at V came to 0 bases and at J to 5 bases, leaving 8 bases not matched to a gene. This CDR3 reads CASSQDRAGGVHNEQFF. Here the CDR3 DNA reads TGCGCCAGCAGCCAAGATCGGGCGGGAGGGGTCCACAATGAGCAGTTCTTC.

This clonotype was counted at least ten times. V usage is TRBV7-9 and J usage is TRBJ2-1; 8 positions match TRBD1. CDR3 length equals 17 residues. Germline-derived CDR1 and CDR2 are SEHNR and FQNEAQ (reference sequence). The ends lost 2 bases at V and 2 bases at J; junction bases unmatched: 8. In DNA, the CDR3 is TGTGCCAGCAGCTTACCTTGGGCAGGGGGCCCCTACAATGAGCAGTTCTTC. This translates into CASSLPWAGGPYNEQFF.

This clonotype was seen ten or more times. V gene TRBV5-1 combines with J gene TRBJ2-5; D is ambiguous. V gave up 7 bases and J gave up 0 bases, with 7 bases separating them. This CDR3 contains 12 residues. Looked up from germline, CDR1 is SGHRS and CDR2 is YFSETQ. CDR3 DNA: TGCGCCAGCCGACGAGACCAAGAGACCCAGTACTTC. Residues: CASRRDQETQYF.

This clonotype was observed many times. The genes are TRBV4-1 and TRBJ2-5, with no clear D. The ends were cut back, 0 bases at V and 5 bases at J, with 10 bases in the middle. The CDR3 sequence is 14 residues long. Germline V gene data show CDR1 as MGHRA and CDR2 as YSYEKL. CDR3 region: CASSQDRRMETQYF. CDR3 coding DNA: TGCGCCAGCAGCCAAGATCGTCGTATGGAGACCCAGTACTTC.

The chain combines TRBV28 with TRBJ1-5; weak D call: TRBD1 (5 bases). The germline V gene encodes CDR1 MDHEN and CDR2 SYDVKM. The CDR3 has 13 amino acids. The ends were cut back, 7 bases at V and 5 bases at J, with 12 bases in the middle. CDR3 amino acids: CASMSQGYQPQHF. CDR3 in DNA: TGTGCCAGCATGTCGCAGGGCTATCAGCCCCAGCATTTT. The whole variable domain, filled in from reference TRBV28 and TRBJ1-5, reads DVKVTQSSRYLVKRTGEKVFLECVQDMDHENMFWYRQDPGLGLRLIYFSYDVKMKEKGDIPEGYSVSREKKERFSLILESASTNQTSMYLCASMSQGYQPQHFGDGTRLSIL.

Only a few counts were recorded for this clonotype. This chain connects TRBV7-3 to TRBJ1-1, with D maybe TRBD1 (6 bases). Between the trimmed V and J ends, which lost 5 bases and 1 base, there was a span of 11 bases. The CDR3 is 14 amino acids. The germline CDR1 and CDR2 sequences are SGHTA and FQGTGA. In DNA, the CDR3 is TGTGCCAGCAGCGCGGACAGAACGAACACTGAAGCTTTCTTT. This translates into CASSADRTNTEAFF.

This clonotype was seen a few times. The V gene is TRBV12-3 or TRBV12-4, the J gene TRBJ1-2; D is uncertain. The germline V and J ends were trimmed by 6 bases and 8 bases, with 16 bases remaining between them. This CDR3 spans 13 amino acids. CDR3 region: CASSSPGARGYTF. The DNA for the CDR3 is TGTGCCAGCAGCTCCCCGGGCGCGAGAGGCTACACCTTC.

This clonotype was seen at least ten times. The chain has TRBV5-1 and TRBJ2-5; D not certain. The CDR3 length is 13 residues. Trimming removed 5 bases at V and 0 bases at J, with 8 bases between. CDR1 SGHRS and CDR2 YFSETQ come from the germline V gene. The CDR3 region is CASRVADQETQYF. CDR3 nucleotides: TGCGCCAGCAGAGTGGCAGACCAAGAGACCCAGTACTTC. The full variable domain, with the rest looked up from reference TRBV5-1 and TRBJ2-5, is KAGVTQTPRYLIKTRGQQVTLSCSPISGHRSVSWYQQTPGQGLQFLFEYFSETQRNKGNFPGRFSGRQFSNSRSEMNVSTLELGDSALYLCASRVADQETQYFGPGTRLLVL.

The chain links TRBV7-2 to TRBJ2-1; no definite D call. CDR1 is SGHTA and CDR2 is FQGNSA in the germline V gene. The CDR3 is made up of 16 amino acids. The V end was cut by 6 bases, the J end by 2 bases, with 17 bases between. The CDR3 reads CASSYTVVSPYNEQFF. CDR3 coding DNA: TGTGCCAGCAGTTACACAGTGGTCAGTCCCTACAATGAGCAGTTCTTC.